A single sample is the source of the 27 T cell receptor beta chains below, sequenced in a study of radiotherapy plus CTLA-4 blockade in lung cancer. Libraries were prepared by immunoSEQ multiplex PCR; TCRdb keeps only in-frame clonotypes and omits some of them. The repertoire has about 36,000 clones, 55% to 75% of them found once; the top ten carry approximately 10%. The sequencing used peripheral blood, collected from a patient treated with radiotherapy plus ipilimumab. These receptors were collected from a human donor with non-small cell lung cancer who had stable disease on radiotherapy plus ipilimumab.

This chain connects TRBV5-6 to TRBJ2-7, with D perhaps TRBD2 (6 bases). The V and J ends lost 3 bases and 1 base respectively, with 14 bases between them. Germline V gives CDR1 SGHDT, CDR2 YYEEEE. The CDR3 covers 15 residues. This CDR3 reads CASSSLRENSYEQYF. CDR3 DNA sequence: TGTGCCAGCAGCTCCCTCCGGGAGAATTCCTACGAGCAGTACTTC.

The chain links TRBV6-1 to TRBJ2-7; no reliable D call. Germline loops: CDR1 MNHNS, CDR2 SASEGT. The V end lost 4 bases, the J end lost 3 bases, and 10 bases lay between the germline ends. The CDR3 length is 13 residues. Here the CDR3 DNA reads TGTGCCAGCAGTGTCTACGGAGTCTACGAGCAGTACTTC. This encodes CASSVYGVYEQYF.

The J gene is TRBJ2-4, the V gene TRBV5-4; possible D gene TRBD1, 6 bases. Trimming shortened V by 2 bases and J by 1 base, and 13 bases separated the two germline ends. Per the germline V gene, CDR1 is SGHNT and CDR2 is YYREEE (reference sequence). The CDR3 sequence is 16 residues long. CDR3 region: CASSFFTGLAKNIQYF. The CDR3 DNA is TGTGCCAGCAGCTTTTTCACAGGGCTTGCCAAAAACATTCAGTACTTC.

The CDR3 is CASSSRLAGGLGTDTQYF. The CDR3 DNA follows: TGTGCCAGCAGCTCTCGGCTAGCGGGGGGGTTGGGCACAGATACGCAGTATTTT. This chain uses TRBV11-3 with TRBJ2-3; 12 nucleotides agree with TRBD2. This CDR3 is 18 amino acids long. Germline values: CDR1 SGHNT, CDR2 YENEEA. After removal of 4 bases from V and 1 base from J, the junction contained 9 bases not matched to a gene.

CDR3 region: CASSHRGPYEQYF. In DNA form, the CDR3 reads TGTGCCAGCAGCCACAGGGGGCCGTACGAGCAGTACTTC. J is TRBJ2-7 and V is TRBV6-1; 9 nucleotides align to TRBD1. Germline V gene sequence: CDR1 MNHNS, CDR2 SASEGT. The CDR3 extends over 13 amino acids. The V segment lost 6 bases and the J segment 4 bases; nucleotides outside the gene matches: 4.

The CDR3 loop reads CASQLEMNTEAFF. For the CDR3, the DNA is TGTGCCAGCCAATTGGAGATGAACACTGAAGCTTTCTTT. The V and J genes are TRBV7-8 and TRBJ1-1; D not certain. This CDR3 is 13 amino acids long. Germline V gives CDR1 SGHVS, CDR2 FQNEAQ. V gave up 8 bases and J gave up 0 bases, with 10 bases separating them.

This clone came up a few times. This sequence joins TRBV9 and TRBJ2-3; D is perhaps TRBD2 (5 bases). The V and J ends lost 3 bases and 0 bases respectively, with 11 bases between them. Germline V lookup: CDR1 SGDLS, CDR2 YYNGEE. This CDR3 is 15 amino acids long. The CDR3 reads CASSGTGFSTDTQYF. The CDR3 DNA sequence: TGTGCCAGCAGCGGAACGGGATTTAGCACAGATACGCAGTATTTT.

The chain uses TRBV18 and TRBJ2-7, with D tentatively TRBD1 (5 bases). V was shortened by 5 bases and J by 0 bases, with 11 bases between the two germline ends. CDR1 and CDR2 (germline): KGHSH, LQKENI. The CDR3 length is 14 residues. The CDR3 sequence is CASSVQGNSYEQYF. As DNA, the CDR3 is TGTGCCAGCTCAGTTCAGGGAAACTCCTACGAGCAGTACTTC.

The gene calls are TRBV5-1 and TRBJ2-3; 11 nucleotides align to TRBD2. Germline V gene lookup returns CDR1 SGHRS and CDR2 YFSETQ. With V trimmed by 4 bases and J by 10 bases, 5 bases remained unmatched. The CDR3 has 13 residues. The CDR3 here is CASSETSGAAQYF. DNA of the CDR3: TGCGCCAGCAGCGAGACTAGCGGGGCGGCGCAGTATTTT.

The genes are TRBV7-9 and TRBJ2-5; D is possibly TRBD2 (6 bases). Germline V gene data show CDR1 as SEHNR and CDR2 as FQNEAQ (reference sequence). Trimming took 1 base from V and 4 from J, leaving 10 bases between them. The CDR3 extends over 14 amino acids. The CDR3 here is CASSLDVGGETQYF. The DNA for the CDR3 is TGTGCCAGCAGCTTAGATGTGGGGGGAGAGACCCAGTACTTC.

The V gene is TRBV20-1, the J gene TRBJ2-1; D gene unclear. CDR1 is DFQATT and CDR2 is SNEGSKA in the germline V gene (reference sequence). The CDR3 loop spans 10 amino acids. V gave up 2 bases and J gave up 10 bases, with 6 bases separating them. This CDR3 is CSARRGEQFF. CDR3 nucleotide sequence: TGCAGTGCTAGACGCGGAGAGCAGTTCTTC.

In DNA, the CDR3 is TGTGCCAGCTCACCAGGGACAGGGGGCCGTGCCGGGCCCCAGCATTTT. Encoded protein: CASSPGTGGRAGPQHF. This chain links TRBV18 with TRBJ1-5; 12 bases agree with TRBD1. This CDR3 is 16 amino acids long. The V segment lost 2 bases and the J segment 9 bases; nucleotides outside the gene matches: 8. Germline V gene lookup returns CDR1 KGHSH and CDR2 LQKENI.

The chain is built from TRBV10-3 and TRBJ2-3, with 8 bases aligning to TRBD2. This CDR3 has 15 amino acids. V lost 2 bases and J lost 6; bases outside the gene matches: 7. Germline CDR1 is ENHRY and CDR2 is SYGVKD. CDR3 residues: CAISETAGGGDTQYF. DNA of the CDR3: TGTGCCATCAGTGAGACTGCGGGAGGTGGGGATACGCAGTATTTT.

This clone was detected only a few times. CDR3 loop: CAWSPGNTIYF. In DNA form, the CDR3 reads TGTGCCTGGAGTCCGGGGAACACCATATATTTT. This chain connects TRBV30 to TRBJ1-3; D is uncertain. V lost 2 bases, J lost 7 bases, and 6 bases lay in between. Germline V gene lookup returns CDR1 GTSNPN and CDR2 SVGIG (reference sequence). The CDR3 sequence is 11 residues long. The whole variable domain, remainder taken from reference TRBV30 and TRBJ1-3, is SQTIHQWPATLVQPVGSPLSLECTVEGTSNPNLYWYRQAAGRGLQLLFYSVGIGQISSEVPQNLSASRPQDRQFILSSKKLLLSDSGFYLCAWSPGNTIYFGEGSWLTVV.

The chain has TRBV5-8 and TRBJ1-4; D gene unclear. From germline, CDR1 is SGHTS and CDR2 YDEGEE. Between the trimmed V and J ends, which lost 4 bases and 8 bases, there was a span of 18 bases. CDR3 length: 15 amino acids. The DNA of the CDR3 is TGTGCCAGCAGCCGCGACGGCCAGGTTGGAGAAAAACTGTTTTTT. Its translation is CASSRDGQVGEKLFF.

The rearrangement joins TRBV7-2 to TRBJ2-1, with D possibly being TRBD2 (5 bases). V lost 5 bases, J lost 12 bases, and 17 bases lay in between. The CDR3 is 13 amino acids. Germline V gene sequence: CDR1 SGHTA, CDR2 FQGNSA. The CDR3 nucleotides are TGTGCCAGCAGCGTCAACGTGGGAGCGGCGCAGTTCTTC. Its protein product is CASSVNVGAAQFF.

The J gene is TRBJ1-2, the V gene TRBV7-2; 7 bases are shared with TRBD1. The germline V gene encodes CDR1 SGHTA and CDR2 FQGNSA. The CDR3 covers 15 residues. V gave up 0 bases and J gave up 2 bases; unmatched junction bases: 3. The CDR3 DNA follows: TGTGCCAGCAGCTTAGCTGCCAGGGGGAACTATGGCTACACCTTC. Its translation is CASSLAARGNYGYTF.

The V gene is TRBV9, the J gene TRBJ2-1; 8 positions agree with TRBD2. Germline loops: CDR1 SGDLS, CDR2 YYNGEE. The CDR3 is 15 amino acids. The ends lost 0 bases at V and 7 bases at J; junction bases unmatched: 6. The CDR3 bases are TGTGCCAGCAGCGTAGGGTTAGCGGGGTTTAATGAGCAGTTCTTC. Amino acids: CASSVGLAGFNEQFF.

The CDR3 DNA reads TGTGCCAGCAGTGAAGCGCGGGGGTGGGGCTACACCTTC. Translation gives CASSEARGWGYTF. V and J are TRBV6-1 and TRBJ1-2; possible D gene TRBD1, 5 bases. With 0 bases removed from V and 8 bases from J, the gap between germline ends came to 10 bases. Germline CDR1 and CDR2: MNHNS and SASEGT. The CDR3 consists of 13 residues.

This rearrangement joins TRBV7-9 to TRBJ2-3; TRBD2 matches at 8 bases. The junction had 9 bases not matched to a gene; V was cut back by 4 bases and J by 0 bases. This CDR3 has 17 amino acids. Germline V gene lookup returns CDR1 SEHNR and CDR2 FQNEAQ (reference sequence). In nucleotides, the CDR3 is TGTGCCAGCAGCTCCAATAGCGGGGCCCAAAGCACAGATACGCAGTATTTT. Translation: CASSSNSGAQSTDTQYF.

The CDR3 nucleotides are TGTGCCAGCAGCTTAGGCCCCGGGACAGGGCGTTATGGCTACACCTTC. Translation gives CASSLGPGTGRYGYTF. The chain has TRBV7-3 and TRBJ1-2; 9 positions match TRBD1. V gave up 2 bases and J gave up 5 bases; unmatched junction bases: 9. CDR3 length: 16 residues. Germline assignment: CDR1 SGHTA and CDR2 FQGTGA.

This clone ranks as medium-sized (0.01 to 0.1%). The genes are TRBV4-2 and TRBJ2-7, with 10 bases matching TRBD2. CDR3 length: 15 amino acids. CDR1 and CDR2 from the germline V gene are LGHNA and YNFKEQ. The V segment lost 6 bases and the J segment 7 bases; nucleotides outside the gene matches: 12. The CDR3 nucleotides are TGTGCCAGCAGGCCTTTCAGCGGGGGGGCGGGTGAGCAGTACTTC. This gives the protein CASRPFSGGAGEQYF.

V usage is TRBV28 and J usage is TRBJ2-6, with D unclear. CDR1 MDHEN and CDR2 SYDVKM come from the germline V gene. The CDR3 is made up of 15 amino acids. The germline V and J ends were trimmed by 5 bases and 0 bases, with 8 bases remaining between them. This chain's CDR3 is CASSTASSGANVLTF. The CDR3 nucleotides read TGTGCCAGCAGTACAGCTTCCTCTGGGGCCAACGTCCTGACTTTC.

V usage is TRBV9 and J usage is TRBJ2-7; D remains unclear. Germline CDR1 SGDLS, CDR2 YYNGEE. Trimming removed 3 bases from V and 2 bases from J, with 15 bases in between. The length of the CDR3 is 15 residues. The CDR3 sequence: CASSAFAGKAYEQYF. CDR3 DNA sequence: TGTGCCAGCAGCGCCTTCGCAGGAAAGGCCTACGAGCAGTACTTC.

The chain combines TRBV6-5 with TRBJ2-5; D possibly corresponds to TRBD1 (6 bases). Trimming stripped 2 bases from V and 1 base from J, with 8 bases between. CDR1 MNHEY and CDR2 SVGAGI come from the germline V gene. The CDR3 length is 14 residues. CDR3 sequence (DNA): TGTGCCAGCAGTTACGGACAGCTCCAAGAGACCCAGTACTTC. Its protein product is CASSYGQLQETQYF.

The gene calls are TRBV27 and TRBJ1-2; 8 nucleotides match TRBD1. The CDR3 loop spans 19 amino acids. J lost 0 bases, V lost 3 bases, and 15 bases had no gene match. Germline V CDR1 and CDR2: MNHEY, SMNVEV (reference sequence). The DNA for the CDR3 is TGTGCCAGCAGTTTTACTAGCCGGGACAGGACCCCATCTAACTATGGCTACACCTTC. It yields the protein CASSFTSRDRTPSNYGYTF.

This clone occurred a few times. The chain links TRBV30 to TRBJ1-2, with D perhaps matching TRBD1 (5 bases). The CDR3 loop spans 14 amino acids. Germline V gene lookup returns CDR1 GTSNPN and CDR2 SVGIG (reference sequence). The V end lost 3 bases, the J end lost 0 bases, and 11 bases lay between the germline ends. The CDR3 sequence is CAWSRAGANYGYTF. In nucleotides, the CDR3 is TGTGCCTGGAGCAGGGCCGGAGCTAACTATGGCTACACCTTC.